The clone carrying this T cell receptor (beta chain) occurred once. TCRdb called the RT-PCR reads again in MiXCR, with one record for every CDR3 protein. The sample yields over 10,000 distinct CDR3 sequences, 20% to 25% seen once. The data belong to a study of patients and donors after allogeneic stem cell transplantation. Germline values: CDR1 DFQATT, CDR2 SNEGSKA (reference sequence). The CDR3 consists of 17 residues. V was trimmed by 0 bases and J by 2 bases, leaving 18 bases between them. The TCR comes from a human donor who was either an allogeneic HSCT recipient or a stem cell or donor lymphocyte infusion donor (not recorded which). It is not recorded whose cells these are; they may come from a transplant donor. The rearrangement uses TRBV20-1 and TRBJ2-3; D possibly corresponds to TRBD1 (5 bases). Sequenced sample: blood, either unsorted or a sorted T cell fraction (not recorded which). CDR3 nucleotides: TGCAGTGCTAGAGACCTATGGGGCTACCCTTCCACAGATACGCAGTATTTT. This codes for CSARDLWGYPSTDTQYF.